A selection of T cell receptor beta chains follows, all from one sample in a study of shared clonotypes between healthy human individuals. Only in-frame clones appear in the TCRdb table, and some are missing; sequencing was by immunoSEQ multiplex PCR. The sample yields 2 million to 2.5 million clones, just over 90% seen once. The sequencing input was naive CD8+ T cells from PBMCs. Source of these receptors: a man aged 18 to 29 in good health. Some clones in this sample may be carry-over from other donors' samples. Each CDR3 is given with its conserved first and last residue. The order of the fields is V gene, D gene, clone size, J gene, CDR3 protein, CDR3 DNA. D genes are given only for firm matches. Clone size, where shown, is once, few, many, or a class for clones that have expanded.

>TRBV11-2|TRBD1|.|TRBJ1-1
CASSPRGGPNTEAFF
TGTGCCAGCAGCCCCAGGGGGGGGCCGAACACTGAAGCTTTCTTT
>TRBV4-3|TRBD2|.|TRBJ2-7
CASSQEDSPGEREIPYEQYF
TGCGCCAGCAGCCAAGAAGACTCCCCAGGGGAGCGGGAGATACCCTACGAGCAGTACTTC
>TRBV5-1|.|once|TRBJ2-1
CASSDRQAALEQFF
TGCGCCAGCAGCGACCGACAGGCCGCCCTCGAGCAGTTCTTC
>TRBV11-3|.|.|TRBJ2-3
CASSLVGSTDTQYF
TGTGCCAGCAGCTTAGTAGGGAGTACAGATACGCAGTATTTT
>TRBV11-2|TRBD2|.|TRBJ2-1
CASSPGLAANEQFF
TGTGCCAGCAGTCCCGGACTAGCGGCCAATGAGCAGTTCTTC
>TRBV14|TRBD2|.|TRBJ2-7
CASSHMGLAGEQYF
TGTGCCAGCAGCCATATGGGACTAGCAGGCGAGCAGTACTTC
>TRBV27|.|once|TRBJ1-1
CASSLNPRGTEAFF
TGTGCCAGCAGTTTAAACCCTCGGGGGACTGAAGCTTTCTTT
>TRBV14|TRBD2|.|TRBJ2-7
CASSHRILGLASVQYF
TGTGCCAGCAGCCACCGAATATTGGGACTAGCCTCTGTGCAGTACTTC
>TRBV5-5|TRBD1|.|TRBJ1-2
CASSFPQGGYGYTF
TGTGCCAGCAGCTTCCCCCAGGGGGGCTATGGCTACACCTTC
>TRBV10-1|.|few|TRBJ2-1
CASSVREGVEQFF
TGCGCCAGCAGTGTCAGGGAAGGGGTTGAGCAGTTCTTC
>TRBV27|.|.|TRBJ2-6
CASSLQVSGANVLTF
TGTGCCAGCAGTTTACAGGTCTCTGGGGCCAACGTCCTGACTTTC
>TRBV15|.|few|TRBJ1-1
CATSLGKNTEAFF
TGTGCCACCAGCCTGGGCAAGAACACTGAAGCTTTCTTT
>TRBV27|.|.|TRBJ1-3
CASRPQGLSPYSGNTIYF
TGTGCCAGCAGGCCACAGGGACTCTCCCCGTACTCTGGAAACACCATATATTTT
>TRBV19|.|.|TRBJ2-2
CARTRGVGTGELFF
TGTGCCAGAACCCGCGGGGTTGGCACCGGGGAGCTGTTTTTT
>TRBV29-1|TRBD2|.|TRBJ2-7
CSVESSGPTYEQYF
TGCAGCGTTGAATCTAGCGGTCCAACCTACGAGCAGTACTTC
>TRBV19|TRBD1|.|TRBJ2-5
CASSDRQSSETQYF
TGTGCCAGCTCGGACAGGCAGAGTTCGGAGACCCAGTACTTC
>TRBV29-1|.|.|TRBJ2-2
CSVEEGFGTGELFF
TGCAGCGTTGAAGAGGGATTTGGCACCGGGGAGCTGTTTTTT
>TRBV7-8|TRBD1|.|TRBJ2-7
CASSSRTGTYEQYF
TGTGCCAGCAGCTCTCGGACAGGGACCTACGAGCAGTACTTC
>TRBV11-2|TRBD1|.|TRBJ1-5
CASSSEKTGGPMAQHF
TGTGCCAGCAGCTCCGAAAAGACAGGGGGCCCGATGGCCCAGCATTTT
>TRBV19|.|.|TRBJ2-5
CASSIMAGEETQYF
TGTGCCAGTAGTATAATGGCAGGGGAAGAGACCCAGTACTTC
>TRBV5-6|TRBD1|.|TRBJ2-7
CASRPQGVYEQYF
TGTGCCAGCAGACCCCAGGGGGTCTACGAGCAGTACTTC
>TRBV5-8|.|once|TRBJ2-6
CASSSQGTLTSAANVLTF
TGTGCCAGCAGCTCACAGGGCACCTTAACCTCTGCGGCCAACGTCCTGACTTTC
>TRBV11-2|.|.|TRBJ2-1
CASSIELGVGNEQFF
TGTGCCAGCAGCATAGAACTAGGGGTTGGGAATGAGCAGTTCTTC
>TRBV4-1|.|.|TRBJ2-1
CASSQVGTHEQFF
TGCGCCAGCAGCCAAGTGGGGACTCATGAGCAGTTCTTC
>TRBV6-5|TRBD2|.|TRBJ2-7
CASSSTSFGYEQYF
TGTGCCAGCAGTTCGACTAGCTTTGGCTACGAGCAGTACTTC
>TRBV5-4|TRBD2|.|TRBJ2-7
CASSYTSGPYEQYF
TGTGCCAGCAGCTATACTAGCGGCCCCTACGAGCAGTACTTC
>TRBV7-9|.|.|TRBJ1-2
CASSRSRTHYGYTF
TGTGCCAGCAGCCGATCCAGAACCCACTATGGCTACACCTTC
>TRBV30|TRBD1|.|TRBJ1-6
CAAPGTGSSPLHF
TGTGCCGCCCCCGGGACAGGGAGTTCACCCCTCCACTTT
>TRBV11-2|.|.|TRBJ2-2
CASSLTHRNAVHGGELFF
TGTGCCAGCAGCCTCACCCATCGTAATGCGGTACACGGCGGGGAGCTGTTTTTT
>TRBV7-6|.|.|TRBJ1-5
CASSSDSSYSNQPQHF
TGTGCCAGCAGCTCCGACAGCTCTTATAGCAATCAGCCCCAGCATTTT
>TRBV7-9|.|.|TRBJ1-1
CASSHMNTEAFF
TGTGCCAGCAGCCATATGAACACTGAAGCTTTCTTT
>TRBV4-1|.|.|TRBJ1-6
CASSLGPVPGSYNSPLHF
TGCGCCAGCAGCCTGGGACCTGTGCCTGGTTCCTATAATTCACCCCTCCACTTT
>TRBV15|.|once|TRBJ1-4
CATSRGGVNEKLFF
TGTGCCACCAGCAGAGGGGGGGTTAATGAAAAACTGTTTTTT